The source of this T cell receptor beta chain is a study of OX40 agonist ivuxolimab in advanced cancers. Study-wide context: Patients with prior anti-PD-1, anti-PD-L1 or anti-CTLA-4 therapy were eligible; less than 50% had some. Study-level points and caveats: Some of the lowest clonal expansion was seen in partial responders at 0.1-3.0 mg/kg. Clonal expansion was seen in CD4+ and CD8+ blood T cells by week 6 at 0.1 to 3.0 mg/kg.

This CDR3 is 12 amino acids long. V lost 0 bases and J lost 13, with 7 bases in between. The germline CDR1 and CDR2 sequences are MNHEY and SVGAGI. At baseline, cycle 4 day 1, and cycle 7 day 1, blood was sampled. Comments on this clone: Its target is not known.

Measured with immunoSEQ multiplex PCR; TCRdb has only the in-frame clones, and not every one. The sample lists about 55,000 clones, more than 65% occurring once. The clonotype comes from an adult with an advanced solid tumor such as melanoma, head and neck, liver or kidney cancer. The starting material was CD4+ or CD8+ T cells sorted from blood, obtained in a trial of the OX40 agonist ivuxolimab. The chain links TRBV6-5 to TRBJ1-6; TRBD1 might be the D (5 bases). The CDR3 loop is CASSYSGVPLHF. The CDR3 DNA is TGTGCCAGCAGTTACTCAGGGGTCCCCCTCCACTTT.